The T cell receptor (beta chain) under discussion was sequenced for a study of breast tumors, draining lymph nodes, adjacent tissues. Study observations and caveats: Tumor repertoires ranked between lymph nodes and nontumor tissue in diversity, with V and J gene preferences. Tumor T cell lymph node origin was a supported hypothesis, not proven. Compared with basal-like, luminal-like tumors shared significantly more repertoire with nontumor tissue.

This clonotype was found many times. Its antigen remains unidentified. TCRdb analysed the multiplex PCR reads with MiXCR anew, one entry per CDR3 protein. The sample shows over 20,000 distinct CDR3 sequences, around 33% of them seen only once. The CDR3 has 16 residues. V was pared by 3 bases and J by 1 base, with 12 bases between. From germline, CDR1 is MNHEY and CDR2 SMNVEV (reference sequence). Material for sequencing was breast tumor tissue. The chain has TRBV27 and TRBJ2-2; D is possibly TRBD1 (5 bases). The receptor was isolated from a female donor with breast cancer. Some clones in this sample may be carry-over from other donors' samples. For the CDR3, the DNA is TGTGCCAGCAGTTTCCGTACAGGCGGGAACACCGGGGAGCTGTTTTTT. It yields the protein CASSFRTGGNTGELFF.